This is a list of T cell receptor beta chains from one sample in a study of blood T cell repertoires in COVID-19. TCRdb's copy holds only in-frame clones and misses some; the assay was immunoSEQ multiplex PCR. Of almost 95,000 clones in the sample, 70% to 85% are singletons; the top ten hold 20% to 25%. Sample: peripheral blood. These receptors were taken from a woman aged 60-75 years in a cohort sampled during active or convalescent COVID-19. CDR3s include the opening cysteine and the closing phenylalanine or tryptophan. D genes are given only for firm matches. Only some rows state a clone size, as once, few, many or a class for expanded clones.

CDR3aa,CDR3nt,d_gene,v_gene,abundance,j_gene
CASSPLISYEQYF,TGTGCCAGCTCACCACTCATCTCCTACGAGCAGTACTTC,.,TRBV18,.,TRBJ2-7
CSASTFLLNRSSTDTQYF,TGCAGTGCTAGTACGTTCTTGCTAAACAGGAGTAGCACAGATACGCAGTATTTT,.,TRBV20-1,.,TRBJ2-3
CASSVGGQLLSYEQYF,TGTGCCAGCAGCGTAGGGGGACAGCTTCTATCCTACGAGCAGTACTTC,TRBD1,TRBV9,.,TRBJ2-7
CASSLAGGTGNEQFF,TGCGCCAGCAGCTTGGCCGGGGGGACGGGCAATGAGCAGTTCTTC,TRBD2,TRBV5-1,.,TRBJ2-1
CASSVARGHYGYTF,TGTGCCAGCAGCGTAGCTAGGGGGCACTATGGCTACACCTTC,TRBD1,TRBV9,once,TRBJ1-2
CAWAGDRNTEAFF,TGTGCCTGGGCCGGGGACAGGAACACTGAAGCTTTCTTT,TRBD1,TRBV30,few,TRBJ1-1
CASRDRQGTNTGELFF,TGTGCCAGCAGGGACCGACAGGGGACCAACACCGGGGAGCTGTTTTTT,TRBD1,TRBV6-6,.,TRBJ2-2
CASSSKGGIDEQYF,TGTGCCAGCAGCTCCAAGGGGGGGATCGACGAGCAGTACTTC,.,TRBV5-4,.,TRBJ2-7
CASSLGTGLESPLHF,TGTGCCAGCAGCTTGGGGACAGGGCTGGAATCACCCCTCCACTTT,TRBD1,TRBV7-6,.,TRBJ1-6
CASSTRGLAGELFF,TGTGCCAGTAGTACTCGAGGACTAGCGGGCGAGCTGTTTTTT,TRBD2,TRBV19,few,TRBJ2-2
CATSPGTGVPETQYF,TGTGCCACCAGTCCCGGGACAGGGGTTCCGGAGACCCAGTACTTC,TRBD1,TRBV24-1,.,TRBJ2-5
CASSPRGRGNQPQHF,TGTGCCAGCAGTCCGAGGGGCAGGGGGAATCAGCCCCAGCATTTT,TRBD1,TRBV6-2/TRBV6-3,medium-sized,TRBJ1-5
CASSQDHGDAGNTIYF,TGCGCCAGCAGCCAAGATCATGGAGACGCTGGAAACACCATATATTTT,.,TRBV4-3,few,TRBJ1-3
CASSFLTGNTQYF,TGCGCCAGCAGCTTTCTAACAGGGAATACGCAGTATTTT,.,TRBV5-1,once,TRBJ2-3
CASSYGGHLTGELFF,TGTGCCAGCAGTTACGGGGGACACCTGACCGGGGAGCTGTTTTTT,.,TRBV6-2/TRBV6-3,.,TRBJ2-2
CASSSSYFGGRSYEQYF,TGTGCCAGCAGTTCCTCTTATTTCGGGGGGCGCTCCTACGAGCAGTACTTC,.,TRBV27,.,TRBJ2-7
CATSEAGTGLWSYNEQFF,TGTGCCACCAGTGAAGCGGGGACAGGTCTATGGTCCTACAATGAGCAGTTCTTC,.,TRBV24-1,.,TRBJ2-1
CASSFSGGSLNTQYF,TGTGCCAGCAGCTTTAGCGGGGGGTCTTTAAATACGCAGTATTTT,TRBD2,TRBV11-2,.,TRBJ2-3
CASAGQGAAWNQPQHF,TGTGCCAGCGCAGGACAGGGGGCTGCATGGAACCAGCCCCAGCATTTT,TRBD1,TRBV27,.,TRBJ1-5
CASSLARGLNYGYTF,TGTGCCAGCAGCTTGGCAAGGGGCCTTAACTATGGCTACACCTTC,.,TRBV5-4,.,TRBJ1-2
CASSLQMNTEAFF,TGCGCCAGCAGCTTACAGATGAACACTGAAGCTTTCTTT,.,TRBV5-1,.,TRBJ1-1
CAISAHGGSTDTQYF,TGTGCCATCAGTGCCCACGGGGGGAGCACAGATACGCAGTATTTT,TRBD2,TRBV10-3,.,TRBJ2-3
CAMGQAGGANVLTF,TGTGCCATGGGACAGGCTGGTGGGGCCAACGTCCTGACTTTC,TRBD1,TRBV10-3,.,TRBJ2-6
CASRPRQGDFYEQYF,TGTGCCAGCAGACCCAGACAGGGTGATTTCTACGAGCAGTACTTC,TRBD1,TRBV6-5,few,TRBJ2-7
CASSATFSSYNSPLHF,TGTGCCAGCAGCGCTACGTTTAGCTCCTATAATTCACCCCTCCACTTT,.,TRBV6-6,.,TRBJ1-6
CASSYWTGAYNSPLHF,TGTGCCAGCAGTTACTGGACAGGGGCCTATAATTCACCCCTCCACTTT,TRBD1,TRBV6-5,once,TRBJ1-6
CASSRNPGQGAYEQYF,TGTGCCAGCAGCCGAAACCCGGGACAGGGGGCCTACGAGCAGTACTTC,TRBD1,TRBV5-4,.,TRBJ2-7
CAWKVTGVNEQFF,TGTGCCTGGAAGGTGACAGGGGTCAATGAGCAGTTCTTC,TRBD1,TRBV30,.,TRBJ2-1
CASSYSPSWGGYEQYF,TGTGCCAGCAGTTACTCCCCTAGCTGGGGGGGGTACGAGCAGTACTTC,TRBD2,TRBV6-5,.,TRBJ2-7
CASSVGAGLNQPQHF,TGTGCCAGCAGCGTAGGGGCTGGTCTCAATCAGCCCCAGCATTTT,.,TRBV9,few,TRBJ1-5
CASSPVMNTEAFF,TGTGCCAGCAGTCCAGTCATGAACACTGAAGCTTTCTTT,.,TRBV27,.,TRBJ1-1
CASSRRFSSYGYTF,TGTGCCAGCAGCCGCAGGTTCTCTTCGTATGGCTACACCTTC,.,TRBV3-1/TRBV3-2,few,TRBJ1-2
CASSLGTGPFGYTF,TGTGCCAGCAGCCTAGGGACAGGGCCCTTTGGCTACACCTTC,TRBD1,TRBV11-2,few,TRBJ1-2
CASSLMTGWENTEAFF,TGTGCCAGCAGCCTAATGACAGGGTGGGAGAACACTGAAGCTTTCTTT,TRBD1,TRBV11-2,.,TRBJ1-1
CATADRAETQYF,TGTGCCACCGCCGACAGGGCTGAGACCCAGTACTTC,TRBD1,TRBV24-1,.,TRBJ2-5
CASSEVRDGEQYF,TGTGCCAGCAGTGAAGTGAGGGATGGCGAGCAGTACTTC,.,TRBV2,.,TRBJ2-7
CSVPGVGYTF,TGCAGCGTCCCAGGGGTTGGCTACACCTTC,.,TRBV29-1,.,TRBJ1-2
CASSEFELAGYNEQFF,TGTGCCAGCAGTGAATTCGAACTAGCGGGGTACAATGAGCAGTTCTTC,TRBD2,TRBV2,.,TRBJ2-1
CASSMEGPDRATDTQYF,TGTGCCAGTAGTATGGAGGGACCGGACAGGGCCACAGATACGCAGTATTTT,TRBD1,TRBV19,.,TRBJ2-3
CSVDERTGRTEAFF,TGCAGCGTCGACGAACGGACAGGGAGGACTGAAGCTTTCTTT,TRBD1,TRBV29-1,.,TRBJ1-1
CASSSQGGTEAFF,TGTGCCAGCAGTTCCCAGGGTGGAACTGAAGCTTTCTTT,.,TRBV6-4,.,TRBJ1-1
CASSSPRGTGLSREGYTF,TGTGCCAGCAGTTCGCCGCGGGGGACAGGATTAAGCCGGGAGGGCTACACCTTC,TRBD1,TRBV27,.,TRBJ1-2
CASSVAGGVGQPQHF,TGTGCCAGCAGCGTAGCAGGGGGCGTGGGCCAGCCCCAGCATTTT,TRBD1,TRBV9,.,TRBJ1-5
CASSGVDGYRNQPQHF,TGTGCCAGTTCAGGGGTTGACGGATATCGCAATCAGCCCCAGCATTTT,.,TRBV19,.,TRBJ1-5
CASGNLGLAGFDEQYF,TGCGCCAGCGGGAACCTAGGACTAGCGGGGTTCGACGAGCAGTACTTC,TRBD2,TRBV5-1,.,TRBJ2-7
CASRPPAGELFF,TGTGCCAGCAGGCCCCCAGCCGGGGAGCTGTTTTTT,.,TRBV7-9,.,TRBJ2-2
CASSLLCEQYF,TGTGCCAGCAGCTTACTCTGCGAGCAGTACTTC,.,TRBV7-6,.,TRBJ2-7
CASSVGGLPSYEQYF,TGTGCCAGCAGCGTAGGGGGGCTACCATCCTACGAGCAGTACTTC,.,TRBV9,.,TRBJ2-7
CASGLVESGEKLFF,TGTGCTAGTGGTTTGGTGGAATCGGGGGAAAAACTGTTTTTT,.,TRBV12-5,few,TRBJ1-4
CASSGRGPGTRVLNEQFF,TGTGCCAGCAGCGGACGGGGTCCGGGGACTAGAGTTCTCAATGAGCAGTTCTTC,TRBD2,TRBV9,.,TRBJ2-1
CASTSGGVRQPQHF,TGTGCCAGCACCTCGGGAGGGGTCCGTCAGCCCCAGCATTTT,.,TRBV2,many,TRBJ1-5